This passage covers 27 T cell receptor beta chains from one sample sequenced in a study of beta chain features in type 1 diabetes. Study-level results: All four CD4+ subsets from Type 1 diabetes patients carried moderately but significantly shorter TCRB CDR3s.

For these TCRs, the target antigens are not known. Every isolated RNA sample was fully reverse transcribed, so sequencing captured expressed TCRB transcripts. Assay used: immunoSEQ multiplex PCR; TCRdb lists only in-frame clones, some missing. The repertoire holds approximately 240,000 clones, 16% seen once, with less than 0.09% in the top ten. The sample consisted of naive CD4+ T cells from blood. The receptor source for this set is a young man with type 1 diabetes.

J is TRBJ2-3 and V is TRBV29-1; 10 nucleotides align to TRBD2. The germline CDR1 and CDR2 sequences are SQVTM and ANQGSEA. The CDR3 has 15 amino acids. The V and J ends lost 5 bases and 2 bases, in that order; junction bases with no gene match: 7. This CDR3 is CSVTPLAGATDTQYF. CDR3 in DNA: TGCAGCGTTACTCCTCTAGCGGGAGCCACAGATACGCAGTATTTT.

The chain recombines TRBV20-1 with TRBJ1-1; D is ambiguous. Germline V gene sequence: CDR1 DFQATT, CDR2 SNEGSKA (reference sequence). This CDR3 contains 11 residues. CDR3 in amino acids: CGGFSFTEAFF. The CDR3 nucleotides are TGCGGAGGATTCAGTTTCACTGAAGCTTTCTTT.

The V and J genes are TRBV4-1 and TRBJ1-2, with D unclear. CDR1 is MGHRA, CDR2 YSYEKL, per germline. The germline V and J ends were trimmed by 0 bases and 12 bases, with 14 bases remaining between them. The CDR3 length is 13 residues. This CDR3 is CASSQDRIFADTF. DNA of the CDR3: TGCGCCAGCAGCCAAGATCGGATCTTCGCCGACACCTTC.

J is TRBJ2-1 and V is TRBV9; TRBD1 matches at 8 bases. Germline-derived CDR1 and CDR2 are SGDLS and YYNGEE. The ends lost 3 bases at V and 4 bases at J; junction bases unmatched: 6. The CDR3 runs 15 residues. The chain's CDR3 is CASSAPDRGYNEQFF. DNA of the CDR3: TGTGCCAGCAGCGCCCCAGACAGGGGATACAATGAGCAGTTCTTC.

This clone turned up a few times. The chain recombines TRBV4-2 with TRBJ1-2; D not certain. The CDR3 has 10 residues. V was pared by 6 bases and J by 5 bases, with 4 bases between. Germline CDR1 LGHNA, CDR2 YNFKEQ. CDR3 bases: TGTGCCAGCAGATCTTATGGCTACACCTTC. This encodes CASRSYGYTF.

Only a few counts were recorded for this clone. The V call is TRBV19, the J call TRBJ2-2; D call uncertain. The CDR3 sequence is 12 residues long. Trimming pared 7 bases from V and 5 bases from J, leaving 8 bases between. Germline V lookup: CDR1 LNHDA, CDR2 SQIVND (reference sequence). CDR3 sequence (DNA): TGTGCCAGTATCAAATGGACCGGGGAGCTGTTTTTT. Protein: CASIKWTGELFF.

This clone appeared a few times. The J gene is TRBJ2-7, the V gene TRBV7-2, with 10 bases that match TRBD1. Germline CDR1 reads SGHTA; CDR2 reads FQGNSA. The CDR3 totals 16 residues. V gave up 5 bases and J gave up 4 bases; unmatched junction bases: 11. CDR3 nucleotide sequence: TGTGCCAGCAGCCGAATGGGACAGGGGCACGGGTACGAGCAGTACTTC. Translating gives CASSRMGQGHGYEQYF.

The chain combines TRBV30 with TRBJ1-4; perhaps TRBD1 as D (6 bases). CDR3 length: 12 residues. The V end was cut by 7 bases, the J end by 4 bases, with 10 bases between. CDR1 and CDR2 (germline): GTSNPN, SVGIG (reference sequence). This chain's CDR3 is CALTGINEKLFF. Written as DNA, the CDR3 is TGTGCCTTGACAGGAATTAATGAAAAACTGTTTTTT. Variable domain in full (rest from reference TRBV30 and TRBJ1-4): SQTIHQWPATLVQPVGSPLSLECTVEGTSNPNLYWYRQAAGRGLQLLFYSVGIGQISSEVPQNLSASRPQDRQFILSSKKLLLSDSGFYLCALTGINEKLFFGSGTQLSVL.

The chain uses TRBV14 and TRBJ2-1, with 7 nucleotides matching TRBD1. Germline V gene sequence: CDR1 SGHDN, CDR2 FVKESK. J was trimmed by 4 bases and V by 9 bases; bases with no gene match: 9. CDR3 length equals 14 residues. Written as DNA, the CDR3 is TGTGCCAGTGCTCCGGGACAGAATTACAATGAGCAGTTCTTC. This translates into CASAPGQNYNEQFF. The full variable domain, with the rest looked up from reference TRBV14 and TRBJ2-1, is EAGVTQFPSHSVIEKGQTVTLRCDPISGHDNLYWYRRVMGKEIKFLLHFVKESKQDESGMPNNRFLAERTGGTYSTLKVQPAELEDSGVYFCASAPGQNYNEQFFGPGTRLTVL.

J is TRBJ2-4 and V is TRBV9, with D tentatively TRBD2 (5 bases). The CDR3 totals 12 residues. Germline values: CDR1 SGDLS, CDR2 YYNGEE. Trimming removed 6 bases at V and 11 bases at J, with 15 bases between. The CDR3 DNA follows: TGTGCCAGCAAAATGGGCCGGAGGCTTCAGTACTTC. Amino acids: CASKMGRRLQYF.

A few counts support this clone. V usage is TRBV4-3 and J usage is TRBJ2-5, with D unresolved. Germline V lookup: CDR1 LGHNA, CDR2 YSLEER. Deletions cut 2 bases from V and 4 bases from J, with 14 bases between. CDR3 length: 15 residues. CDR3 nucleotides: TGCGCCAGCAGCCAATCCTTACAGTTTGGAGAGACCCAGTACTTC. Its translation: CASSQSLQFGETQYF.

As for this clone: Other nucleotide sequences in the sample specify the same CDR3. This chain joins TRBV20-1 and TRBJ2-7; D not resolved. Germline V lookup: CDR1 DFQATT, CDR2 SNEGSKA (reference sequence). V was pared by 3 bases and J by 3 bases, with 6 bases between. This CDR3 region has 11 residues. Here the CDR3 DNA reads TGCAGTGCTAGCTCTTACTACGAGCAGTACTTC. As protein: CSASSYYEQYF.

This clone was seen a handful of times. The CDR3: CAINPGLAGYEQYF. DNA of the CDR3: TGTGCCATCAACCCCGGACTAGCGGGCTACGAGCAGTACTTC. V gene TRBV10-3 combines with J gene TRBJ2-7, with TRBD2 identical over 11 bases. This CDR3 comprises 14 residues. The germline V gene encodes CDR1 ENHRY and CDR2 SYGVKD. Trimming removed 7 bases from V and 3 bases from J; junction bases left unmatched: 5.

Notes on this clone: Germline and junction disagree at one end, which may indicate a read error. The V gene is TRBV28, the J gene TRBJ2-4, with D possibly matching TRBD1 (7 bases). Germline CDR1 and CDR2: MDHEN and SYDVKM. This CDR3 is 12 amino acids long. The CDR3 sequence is CASSAGQLGSRF. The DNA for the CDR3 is TGTGCCAGCAGTGCGGGACAGCTAGGCTCCCGCTTC.

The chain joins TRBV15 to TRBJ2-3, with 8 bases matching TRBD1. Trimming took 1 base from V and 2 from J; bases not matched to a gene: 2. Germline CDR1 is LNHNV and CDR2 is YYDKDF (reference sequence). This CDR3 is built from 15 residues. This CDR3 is CATSRGGQDTDTQYF. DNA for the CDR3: TGTGCCACCAGCAGAGGGGGACAGGACACAGATACGCAGTATTTT.

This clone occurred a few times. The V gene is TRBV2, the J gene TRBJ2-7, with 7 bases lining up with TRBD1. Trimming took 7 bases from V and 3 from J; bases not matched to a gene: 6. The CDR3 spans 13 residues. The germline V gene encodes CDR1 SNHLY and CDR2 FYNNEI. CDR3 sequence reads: CASKPGQYYEQYF. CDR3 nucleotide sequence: TGTGCCAGCAAACCGGGACAGTACTACGAGCAGTACTTC.

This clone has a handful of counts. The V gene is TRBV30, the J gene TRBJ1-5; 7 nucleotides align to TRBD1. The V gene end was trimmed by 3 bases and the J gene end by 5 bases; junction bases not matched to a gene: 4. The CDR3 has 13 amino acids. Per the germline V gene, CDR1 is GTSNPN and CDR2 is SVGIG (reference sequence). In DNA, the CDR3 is TGTGCCTGGAGCGACAGGGAATATCAGCCCCAGCATTTT. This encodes CAWSDREYQPQHF. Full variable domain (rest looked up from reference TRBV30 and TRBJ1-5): SQTIHQWPATLVQPVGSPLSLECTVEGTSNPNLYWYRQAAGRGLQLLFYSVGIGQISSEVPQNLSASRPQDRQFILSSKKLLLSDSGFYLCAWSDREYQPQHFGDGTRLSIL.

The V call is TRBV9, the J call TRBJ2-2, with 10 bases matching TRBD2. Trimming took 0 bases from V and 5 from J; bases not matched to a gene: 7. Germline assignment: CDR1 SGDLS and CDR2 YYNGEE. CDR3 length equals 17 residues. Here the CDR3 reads CASSVVRGLARTGELFF. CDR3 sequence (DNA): TGTGCCAGCAGCGTAGTTCGGGGACTAGCGAGGACCGGGGAGCTGTTTTTT.

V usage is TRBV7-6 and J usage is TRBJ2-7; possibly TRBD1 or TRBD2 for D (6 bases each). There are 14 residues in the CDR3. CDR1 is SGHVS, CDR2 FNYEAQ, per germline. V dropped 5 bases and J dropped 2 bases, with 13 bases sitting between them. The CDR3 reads CASSRGQATYEQYF. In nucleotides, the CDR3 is TGTGCCAGCAGCCGGGGGCAGGCAACCTACGAGCAGTACTTC. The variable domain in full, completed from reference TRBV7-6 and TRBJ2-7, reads GAGVSQSPRYKVTKRGQDVALRCDPISGHVSLYWYRQALGQGPEFLTYFNYEAQQDKSGLPNDRFSAERPEGSISTLTIQRTEQRDSAMYRCASSRGQATYEQYFGPGTRLTVT.

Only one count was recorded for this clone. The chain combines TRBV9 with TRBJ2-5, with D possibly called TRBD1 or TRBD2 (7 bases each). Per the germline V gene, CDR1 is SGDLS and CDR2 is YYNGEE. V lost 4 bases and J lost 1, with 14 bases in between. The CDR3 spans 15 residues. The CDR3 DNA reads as TGTGCCAGCAGCACGGGGGGACAGACCCAAGAGACCCAGTACTTC. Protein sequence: CASSTGGQTQETQYF.

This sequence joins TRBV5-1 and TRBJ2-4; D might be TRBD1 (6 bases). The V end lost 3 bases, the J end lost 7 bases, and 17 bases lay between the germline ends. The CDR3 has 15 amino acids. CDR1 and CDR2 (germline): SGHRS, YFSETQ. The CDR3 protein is CASSSSTGNTNIQYF. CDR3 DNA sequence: TGCGCCAGCAGCTCGAGCACAGGGAACACTAACATTCAGTACTTC.

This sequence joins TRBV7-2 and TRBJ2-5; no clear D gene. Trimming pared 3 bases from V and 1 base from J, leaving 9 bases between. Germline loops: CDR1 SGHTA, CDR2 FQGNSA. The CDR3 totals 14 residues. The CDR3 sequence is CASSFSLAQETQYF. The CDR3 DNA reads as TGTGCCAGCAGCTTTAGCCTGGCCCAAGAGACCCAGTACTTC. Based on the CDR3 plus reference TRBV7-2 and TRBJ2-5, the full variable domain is GAGVSQSPSNKVTEKGKDVELRCDPISGHTALYWYRQSLGQGLEFLIYFQGNSAPDKSGLPSDRFSAERTGGSVSTLTIQRTQQEDSAVYLCASSFSLAQETQYFGPGTRLLVL.

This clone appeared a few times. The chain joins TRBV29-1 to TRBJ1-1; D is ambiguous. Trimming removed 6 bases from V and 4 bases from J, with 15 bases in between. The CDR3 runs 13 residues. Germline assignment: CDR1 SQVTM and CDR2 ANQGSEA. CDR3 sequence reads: CSVSPFTGTEAFF. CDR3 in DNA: TGCAGCGTCTCTCCGTTCACGGGCACTGAAGCTTTCTTT.

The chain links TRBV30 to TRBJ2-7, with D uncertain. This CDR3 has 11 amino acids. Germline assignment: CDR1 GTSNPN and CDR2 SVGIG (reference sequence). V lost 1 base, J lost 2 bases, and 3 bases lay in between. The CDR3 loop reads CAWSGTYEQYF. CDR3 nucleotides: TGTGCCTGGAGTGGAACCTACGAGCAGTACTTC.

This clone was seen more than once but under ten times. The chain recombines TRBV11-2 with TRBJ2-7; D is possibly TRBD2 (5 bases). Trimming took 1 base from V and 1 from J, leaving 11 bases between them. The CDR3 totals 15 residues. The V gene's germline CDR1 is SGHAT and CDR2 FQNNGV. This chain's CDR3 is CASSLGLAQSYEQYF. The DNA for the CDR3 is TGTGCCAGCAGCTTAGGTTTAGCGCAGTCCTACGAGCAGTACTTC.

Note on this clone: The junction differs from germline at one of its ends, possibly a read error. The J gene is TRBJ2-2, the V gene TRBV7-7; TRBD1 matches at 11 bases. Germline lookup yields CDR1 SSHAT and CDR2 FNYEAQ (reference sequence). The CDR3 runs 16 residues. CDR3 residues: CASSSSGTGGTGELFF. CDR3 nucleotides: TGTGCTAGCAGCTCCTCCGGGACAGGGGGCACCGGGGAGCTGTTTTTT. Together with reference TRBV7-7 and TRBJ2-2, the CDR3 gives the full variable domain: GAGVSQSPRYKVTKRGQDVTLRCDPISSHATLYWYQQALGQGPEFLTYFNYEAQPDKSGLPSDRFSAERPEGSISTLTIQRTEQRDSAMYRCASSSSGTGGTGELFFGEGSRLTVL.

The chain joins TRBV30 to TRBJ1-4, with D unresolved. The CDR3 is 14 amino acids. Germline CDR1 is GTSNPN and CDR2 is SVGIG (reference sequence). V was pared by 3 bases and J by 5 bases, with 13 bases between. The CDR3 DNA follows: TGTGCCTGGAGCGTTACAGACCCAAATGAAAAACTGTTTTTT. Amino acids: CAWSVTDPNEKLFF. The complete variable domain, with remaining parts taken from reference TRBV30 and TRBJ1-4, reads SQTIHQWPATLVQPVGSPLSLECTVEGTSNPNLYWYRQAAGRGLQLLFYSVGIGQISSEVPQNLSASRPQDRQFILSSKKLLLSDSGFYLCAWSVTDPNEKLFFGSGTQLSVL.